This T cell receptor beta chain was recorded in a study of T cell clonality in common variable immunodeficiency. Control and CVID samples contributed equal amounts of genomic DNA. Assay: immunoSEQ multiplex PCR; the TCRdb copy retains only in-frame clones and omits some. This sample carries roughly 57,000 clones, none of them present only once. General study findings and limits: Reportedly, TCR beta sequences from common variable immunodeficiency showed fewer deletions and N-nucleotide insertions.

This clone appeared many times. Its antigen is unidentified. The read terminates 3 residues before the CDR3 end, so the remaining end is supplied by the germline J gene. The CDR3 is made up of 14 amino acids. Trimming stripped 5 bases from V and 6 bases from J, with 13 bases between. CDR1 and CDR2 (germline): SGHTA, FQGTGA. Sequencing input: peripheral blood mononuclear cells. This chain links TRBV7-3 with TRBJ2-2, with D possibly TRBD2 on 6 matching bases. The sequence was obtained from a person aged 18 to 75 in good health. The DNA read from the CDR3 is TGTGCCAGCAGCCCCCGCGGGGAGGCCGGGGAG. Translated, it gives CASSPRGEAGE. The full CDR3 reads CASSPRGEAGELFF. Full variable domain (remainder filled in from reference TRBV7-3 and TRBJ2-2): GAGVSQTPSNKVTEKGKYVELRCDPISGHTALYWYRQSLGQGPEFLIYFQGTGAADDSGLPNDRFFAVRPEGSVSTLKIQRTERGDSAVYLCASSPRGEAGELFFGEGSRLTVL.